This T cell receptor (beta chain) was observed in a study of blood T cell repertoires in COVID-19. Whole-study context: Whether acute or convalescent, the COVID-19 samples came from the United States, Italy and Spain. PBMCs, B-cell-depleted T cells, or T cells provided the cDNA or gDNA that made up the material.

Original analysis: Amplification from reference gene primers served as the basis for estimated nucleated cell counts. Using immunoSEQ multiplex PCR, the repertoire was profiled, and TCRdb retains in-frame clones only, with some absent. V, J and clone size derive from that table, while D and trimming were established from the DNA sequence. The data hold around 230,000 clones, with 81% observed a single time. Sample: peripheral blood. This TCR was recovered from an elderly woman with acute or convalescent COVID-19.

CDR3 protein: CASSLAGLAGGNEQFF. DNA of the CDR3: TGTGCCAGCAGCTTAGCGGGACTAGCGGGAGGCAATGAGCAGTTCTTC. The chain links TRBV7-9 to TRBJ2-1, with 15 bases matching TRBD2. Unmatched junction bases numbered 0, after V lost 0 bases and J lost 6 bases. Germline V gene data show CDR1 as SEHNR and CDR2 as FQNEAQ (reference sequence). This CDR3 has 16 residues.